A single sample gave rise to the 13 T cell receptor beta chains below, sequenced in a study of blood T cell repertoires in COVID-19. The method was immunoSEQ multiplex PCR; TCRdb's version includes in-frame clones alone and lacks a portion of them. The sample contains around 60,000 clones, about 74% of which appear only once. Sequencing used peripheral blood. The origin of the receptors is a woman aged 80 or older with acute or convalescent COVID-19.

The chain has TRBV2 and TRBJ2-5; 10 nucleotides line up with TRBD2. The ends lost 4 bases at V and 5 bases at J; junction bases unmatched: 7. Germline V gene lookup returns CDR1 SNHLY and CDR2 FYNNEI. The CDR3 is 15 residues long. In DNA, the CDR3 is TGTGCCAGCAGTGGGTCTAGCGGGAGTTGGGAGACCCAGTACTTC. Its protein product is CASSGSSGSWETQYF. Complete variable domain (other parts from reference TRBV2 and TRBJ2-5): EPEVTQTPSHQVTQMGQEVILRCVPISNHLYFYWYRQILGQKVEFLVSFYNNEISEKSEIFDDQFSVERPDGSNFTLKIRSTKLEDSAMYFCASSGSSGSWETQYFGPGTRLLVL.

The chain links TRBV24-1 to TRBJ1-2; no firm D call. The CDR3 loop spans 12 amino acids. Trimming removed 9 bases from V and 5 bases from J, with 12 bases in between. Germline loops: CDR1 KGHDR, CDR2 SFDVKD. DNA of the CDR3: TGTGCCACCCAAGACTTGGGTTATGGCTACACCTTC. This gives the protein CATQDLGYGYTF.

This clone was detected only once. The genes are TRBV29-1 and TRBJ2-7; weak D call: TRBD2 (5 bases). Per the germline V gene, CDR1 is SQVTM and CDR2 is ANQGSEA. The length of the CDR3 is 14 residues. Trimming took 3 bases from V and 2 from J, leaving 14 bases between them. The CDR3 sequence is CSVEAAGGPYEQYF. The CDR3 bases are TGCAGCGTTGAGGCCGCGGGCGGGCCCTACGAGCAGTACTTC.

This clone was seen more than once but under ten times. This chain connects TRBV6-5 to TRBJ2-7; 8 bases line up with TRBD1. This CDR3 is 16 amino acids long. The germline V gene has CDR1 MNHEY and CDR2 SVGAGI. J gave up 3 bases and V 2 bases, and 9 bases lay outside the gene matches. CDR3 sequence: CASSYGGTGLNYEQYF. The CDR3, as DNA: TGTGCCAGCAGTTACGGCGGGACAGGCCTCAACTACGAGCAGTACTTC.

This clone appeared many times. The chain joins TRBV15 to TRBJ2-3; 7 bases are shared with TRBD2. Germline V gene data show CDR1 as LNHNV and CDR2 as YYDKDF (reference sequence). Losses at the gene ends were 0 bases for V and 0 bases for J; bases not matched to a gene: 9. The CDR3 extends over 18 amino acids. DNA for the CDR3: TGTGCCACCAGCAGAGACCCTGGGGGGGTAACTAGCACAGATACGCAGTATTTT. It translates to CATSRDPGGVTSTDTQYF.

This chain joins TRBV7-2 and TRBJ1-5; tentative D call: TRBD1 (5 bases). The V end lost 3 bases, the J end lost 1 base, and 16 bases lay between the germline ends. The length of the CDR3 is 17 residues. The V gene's germline CDR1 is SGHTA and CDR2 FQGNSA. The CDR3 DNA is TGTGCCAGCAGCTTTGGGACCGGGAGTATGAGCAATCAGCCCCAGCATTTT. Translated: CASSFGTGSMSNQPQHF.

The rearrangement links TRBV4-2 to TRBJ1-2, with TRBD1 matching over 8 bases. The CDR3 loop spans 15 amino acids. V was clipped by 4 bases and J by 8 bases; unmatched bases: 12. Germline CDR1 reads LGHNA; CDR2 reads YNFKEQ. Written as DNA, the CDR3 is TGTGCCAGCAGCCGTTCCTCCGGACAGGGACAGGGCTACACCTTC. It yields the protein CASSRSSGQGQGYTF.

V gene TRBV28 combines with J gene TRBJ2-2; TRBD2 might be the D (6 bases). Germline assignment: CDR1 MDHEN and CDR2 SYDVKM. Trimming stripped 6 bases from V and 6 bases from J, with 20 bases between. The CDR3 extends over 16 amino acids. CDR3: CASSPGLVGEAGELFF. The DNA of the CDR3 is TGTGCCAGCAGCCCCGGTTTGGTGGGGGAGGCCGGGGAGCTGTTTTTT.

V gene TRBV11-2 combines with J gene TRBJ2-1; 12 bases map to TRBD2. The CDR3 sequence is 16 residues long. Germline CDR1 is SGHAT and CDR2 is FQNNGV. With 0 bases clipped from V and 9 bases from J, the junction kept 6 bases outside the gene matches. CDR3 in DNA: TGTGCCAGCAGCTTAGATCCCGGGACTAGCGGGCGTGAGCAGTTCTTC. Translating gives CASSLDPGTSGREQFF.

The V call is TRBV19, the J call TRBJ2-2; possibly TRBD2 for D (5 bases). V was trimmed by 3 bases and J by 5 bases, leaving 16 bases between them. Germline CDR1 and CDR2: LNHDA and SQIVND (reference sequence). The length of the CDR3 is 16 residues. Here the CDR3 DNA reads TGTGCCAGTAGTATGAGAGGGCCCCTAATGACCGGGGAGCTGTTTTTT. Its protein product is CASSMRGPLMTGELFF. Using reference TRBV19 and TRBJ2-2 for the parts outside the CDR3, the full variable domain is DGGITQSPKYLFRKEGQNVTLSCEQNLNHDAMYWYRQDPGQGLRLIYYSQIVNDFQKGDIAEGYSVSREKKESFPLTVTSAQKNPTAFYLCASSMRGPLMTGELFFGEGSRLTVL.

The J gene is TRBJ2-2, the V gene TRBV5-8; a possible D gene is TRBD2 (7 bases). The CDR3 has 18 residues. Trimming removed 2 bases at V and 6 bases at J, with 23 bases between. Per germline, CDR1 SGHTS and CDR2 YDEGEE. The CDR3 here is CASSFRVGGRLYSGELFF. CDR3 nucleotides: TGTGCCAGCAGCTTCCGAGTCGGGGGGCGTTTGTACTCCGGGGAGCTGTTTTTT.

The chain couples TRBV27 to TRBJ2-7; TRBD1 might be the D (5 bases). V gave up 1 base and J gave up 3 bases, with 13 bases separating them. The CDR3 has 15 amino acids. CDR1 is MNHEY and CDR2 is SMNVEV in the germline V gene (reference sequence). This chain's CDR3 is CASSLYVAGLYEQYF. CDR3 nucleotide sequence: TGTGCCAGCAGTTTATACGTGGCAGGGCTCTACGAGCAGTACTTC.

The CDR3 nucleotides are TGTGCCACATCACAGGCCTTGAGGGAGACCCAGTACTTC. It codes for CATSQALRETQYF. V is TRBV24-1 and J is TRBJ2-5, with D possibly being TRBD1 (5 bases). The CDR3 spans 13 residues. The V and J ends lost 10 bases and 5 bases respectively, with 16 bases between them. Germline V CDR1 and CDR2: KGHDR, SFDVKD.